What follows are 32 T cell receptor beta chains derived from one specimen sequenced in a study of shared clonotypes between healthy human individuals. Sequencing was performed with immunoSEQ multiplex PCR; in TCRdb, only in-frame clones are kept and a portion is missing. Of about 2,500,000 clones in the sample, more than 80% were seen once. What was sequenced was naive CD4+ T cells sorted from blood. The sample's subset: CD45RA+ positively selected. These receptors all come from a man between 18 and 29 years old in good health.

This clone occurred once. The chain joins TRBV7-2 to TRBJ1-1; a possible D gene is TRBD1 (6 bases). The CDR3 totals 14 residues. Trimming removed 5 bases from V and 1 base from J, with 11 bases in between. CDR1 is SGHTA, CDR2 FQGNSA, per germline. CDR3 bases: TGTGCCAGCAGCCGGGGGGCAGCGAACACTGAAGCTTTCTTT. Residues: CASSRGAANTEAFF. Based on the CDR3 plus reference TRBV7-2 and TRBJ1-1, the full variable domain is GAGVSQSPSNKVTEKGKDVELRCDPISGHTALYWYRQSLGQGLEFLIYFQGNSAPDKSGLPSDRFSAERTGGSVSTLTIQRTQQEDSAVYLCASSRGAANTEAFFGQGTRLTVV.

This chain uses TRBV5-4 with TRBJ1-2; D is undetermined. V was clipped by 4 bases and J by 8 bases, with 15 bases between them. The CDR3 covers 13 residues. Per the germline V gene, CDR1 is SGHNT and CDR2 is YYREEE (reference sequence). The CDR3 protein is CASSVDMGNGYTF. The CDR3 coding sequence is TGTGCCAGCAGCGTCGACATGGGCAACGGCTACACCTTC.

The CDR3 DNA reads TGTGCCAGCAGTTACCCGGGGGGTGACTATAATTCACCCCTCCACTTT. Protein product: CASSYPGGDYNSPLHF. The chain uses TRBV6-6 and TRBJ1-6; D is possibly TRBD1 (5 bases). Germline CDR1 is MNHNY and CDR2 is SVGAGI (reference sequence). The CDR3 runs 16 residues. V gave up 2 bases and J gave up 3 bases, with 11 bases separating them.

V gene TRBV7-2 combines with J gene TRBJ2-7; D not certain. The CDR3 runs to 13 residues. Looked up from germline, CDR1 is SGHTA and CDR2 is FQGNSA. The V and J ends lost 10 bases and 5 bases respectively, with 18 bases between them. The CDR3 bases are TGTGCCACCCGGCGCACGGTGCAAAACGAGCAGTACTTC. This gives the protein CATRRTVQNEQYF.

A remark on this clone: At one of its ends the junction is not consistent with the germline gene, which may arise from a read error. The rearrangement joins TRBV7-7 to TRBJ2-5; tentative D call: TRBD1 (6 bases). The CDR3 length is 13 residues. Germline V gene sequence: CDR1 SSHAT, CDR2 FNYEAQ (reference sequence). This chain's CDR3 is CASSQTGLETQYF. In DNA form, the CDR3 reads TGTGCTAGCAGCCAAACAGGGCTGGAGACCCAGTACTTC.

The chain joins TRBV28 to TRBJ1-2; maybe TRBD1 (6 bases). CDR1 and CDR2 (germline): MDHEN, SYDVKM. V gave up 7 bases and J gave up 3 bases, with 18 bases separating them. The CDR3 is made up of 15 amino acids. The DNA for the CDR3 is TGTGCCAGCACCATCCTTGTCGGGGGCGACTATGGCTACACCTTC. It specifies CASTILVGGDYGYTF.

This CDR3 is CASSSRQGANDGYTF. DNA for the CDR3: TGTGCCAGCAGCTCTAGACAGGGGGCGAATGATGGCTACACCTTC. The rearrangement joins TRBV27 to TRBJ1-2; 10 bases are shared with TRBD1. The CDR3 is 15 amino acids. Germline V gene sequence: CDR1 MNHEY, CDR2 SMNVEV (reference sequence). Germline trimming cut 6 bases from V and 6 bases from J; bases unmatched to any gene: 10.

The rearrangement links TRBV14 to TRBJ1-2; no clear D gene. The CDR3 sequence is 16 residues long. V was pared by 5 bases and J by 4 bases, with 20 bases between. Germline lookup yields CDR1 SGHDN and CDR2 FVKESK. DNA for the CDR3: TGTGCCAGCAGCGGAACACCCGCCGCCAGGTTCTATGGCTACACCTTC. This codes for CASSGTPAARFYGYTF.

The V and J genes are TRBV7-2 and TRBJ1-5; 8 nucleotides agree with TRBD1. Germline V CDR1 and CDR2: SGHTA, FQGNSA. CDR3 size: 15 residues. Germline trimming cut 4 bases from V and 0 bases from J; bases unmatched to any gene: 2. The CDR3 DNA sequence: TGTGCCAGCAGCTGGACAGGGTATAGCAATCAGCCCCAGCATTTT. Translation: CASSWTGYSNQPQHF.

The chain has TRBV27 and TRBJ1-6, with D unclear. The CDR3 consists of 13 residues. The V and J ends lost 6 bases and 0 bases respectively, with 3 bases between them. CDR1 is MNHEY and CDR2 is SMNVEV in the germline V gene (reference sequence). The CDR3 region is CASSGSYNSPLHF. CDR3 nucleotides: TGTGCCAGCAGCGGCTCCTATAATTCACCCCTCCACTTT.

The V call is TRBV5-1, the J call TRBJ1-2, with TRBD1 matching 9 bases. Germline V gives CDR1 SGHRS, CDR2 YFSETQ. V dropped 0 bases and J dropped 1; count of bases not matched to a gene: 7. CDR3 length equals 17 residues. The CDR3 nucleotides are TGCGCCAGCAGCTTGGAAACCGGGACAGGGCTTAACTATGGCTACACCTTC. Translating it yields CASSLETGTGLNYGYTF.

This chain joins TRBV7-9 and TRBJ2-1; no reliable D call. The CDR3 has 12 residues. V was cut by 5 bases and J by 7 bases, with 9 bases left in between. Germline values: CDR1 SEHNR, CDR2 FQNEAQ (reference sequence). CDR3 sequence (DNA): TGTGCCAGCAGCCAGGCCATTAATGAGCAGTTCTTC. Amino acid sequence: CASSQAINEQFF.

The rearrangement uses TRBV5-4 and TRBJ2-6, with D perhaps given as TRBD1 or TRBD2 (5 bases each). Germline CDR1 reads SGHNT; CDR2 reads YYREEE (reference sequence). V lost 0 bases to trimming and J lost 0 bases, with 7 bases between them. The CDR3 sequence is 16 residues long. In nucleotides, the CDR3 is TGTGCCAGCAGCTTGGCGGGGACCTCTGGGGCCAACGTCCTGACTTTC. Amino acids: CASSLAGTSGANVLTF.

For this clone: The sample has other DNA sequences that encode this CDR3 too. V gene TRBV15 combines with J gene TRBJ2-5; D remains unclear. The ends were cut back, 0 bases at V and 5 bases at J, with 4 bases in the middle. Germline V gene lookup returns CDR1 LNHNV and CDR2 YYDKDF (reference sequence). CDR3 size: 12 residues. Here the CDR3 DNA reads TGTGCCACCAGCAGAGATGTTGAGACCCAGTACTTC. Amino acids: CATSRDVETQYF. Supplemented by reference TRBV15 and TRBJ2-5, the full variable domain reads DAMVIQNPRYQVTQFGKPVTLSCSQTLNHNVMYWYQQKSSQAPKLLFHYYDKDFNNEADTPDNFQSRRPNTSFCFLDIRSPGLGDTAMYLCATSRDVETQYFGPGTRLLVL.

The rearrangement links TRBV30 to TRBJ2-7, with D possibly TRBD2 on 6 matching bases. CDR1 is GTSNPN and CDR2 is SVGIG in the germline V gene (reference sequence). This CDR3 is 16 amino acids long. With 4 bases removed from V and 7 bases from J, the gap between germline ends came to 26 bases. The CDR3 DNA reads as TGTGCCTGGAATATTGCGGCAGGAGCGGTGGGGAGGGAGCAGTACTTC. Encoded protein: CAWNIAAGAVGREQYF. Looking up the rest from reference TRBV30 and TRBJ2-7 gives the full variable domain: SQTIHQWPATLVQPVGSPLSLECTVEGTSNPNLYWYRQAAGRGLQLLFYSVGIGQISSEVPQNLSASRPQDRQFILSSKKLLLSDSGFYLCAWNIAAGAVGREQYFGPGTRLTVT.

This clone was seen only once. This sample also contains other DNA sequences that code for the same CDR3. This sequence joins TRBV5-1 and TRBJ2-2; 10 bases map to TRBD1. Germline V gene sequence: CDR1 SGHRS, CDR2 YFSETQ. CDR3 length equals 16 residues. V shed 4 bases and J 4 bases; nucleotides not matched to a gene: 7. The CDR3 region has the DNA TGCGCCAGCAGCCCCAGACAGGGGGCAGGCACCGGGGAGCTGTTTTTT. The encoded protein is CASSPRQGAGTGELFF.

The rearrangement links TRBV5-1 to TRBJ2-4, with D perhaps matching TRBD2 (5 bases). The CDR3 covers 14 residues. V lost 4 bases to trimming and J lost 5 bases, with 13 bases between them. Germline CDR1 is SGHRS and CDR2 is YFSETQ. CDR3 nucleotides: TGCGCCAGCAGCATGACCTCTAGCCAAAACATTCAGTACTTC. It translates to CASSMTSSQNIQYF.

The count of this clone is one. The chain uses TRBV2 and TRBJ1-6; possible D gene TRBD1, 5 bases. This CDR3 is built from 15 residues. V was trimmed by 6 bases and J by 5 bases, leaving 14 bases between them. Looked up from germline, CDR1 is SNHLY and CDR2 is FYNNEI. CDR3 loop: CASRYTRGDNSPLHF. CDR3 nucleotides: TGTGCCAGCAGATACACCCGAGGGGATAATTCACCCCTCCACTTT.

This CDR3 is CASSFGTVSNQPQHF. DNA of the CDR3: TGTGCCAGCAGTTTTGGGACAGTTAGCAATCAGCCCCAGCATTTT. The J gene is TRBJ1-5, the V gene TRBV28, with 7 bases aligning to TRBD1. Trimming removed 3 bases from V and 0 bases from J; junction bases left unmatched: 2. Per germline, CDR1 MDHEN and CDR2 SYDVKM. This CDR3 contains 15 residues.

J is TRBJ1-4 and V is TRBV19; the D gene is possibly TRBD1 (5 bases). There are 14 residues in the CDR3. V was clipped by 3 bases and J by 8 bases, with 13 bases between them. Germline CDR1 LNHDA, CDR2 SQIVND (reference sequence). The CDR3 DNA is TGTGCCAGTAGTATCCCGGGACCGACGGAAAAACTGTTTTTT. Translation: CASSIPGPTEKLFF. The complete variable domain, with remaining parts taken from reference TRBV19 and TRBJ1-4, reads DGGITQSPKYLFRKEGQNVTLSCEQNLNHDAMYWYRQDPGQGLRLIYYSQIVNDFQKGDIAEGYSVSREKKESFPLTVTSAQKNPTAFYLCASSIPGPTEKLFFGSGTQLSVL.

V and J are TRBV2 and TRBJ2-5, with D perhaps assigned TRBD1 or TRBD2 (6 bases each). CDR3 length: 15 amino acids. Germline-derived CDR1 and CDR2 are SNHLY and FYNNEI. V lost 7 bases and J 2 bases, leaving 17 bases between the germline ends. CDR3 residues: CASTLSGAGQETQYF. The DNA of the CDR3 is TGTGCCAGCACCCTTTCGGGGGCGGGTCAAGAGACCCAGTACTTC.

The chain couples TRBV6-1 to TRBJ2-7, with TRBD2 identical over 11 bases. J was trimmed by 2 bases and V by 4 bases; bases with no gene match: 4. Germline CDR1 is MNHNS and CDR2 is SASEGT. The CDR3 length is 15 residues. Written as DNA, the CDR3 is TGTGCCAGCAGTGGCGGGACTAGCGGAACCTACGAGCAGTACTTC. Protein product: CASSGGTSGTYEQYF.

The CDR3 DNA sequence: TGTGCCATCAGTGAGTGGGGTAATGAAAAACTGTTTTTT. Residues: CAISEWGNEKLFF. The rearrangement uses TRBV10-3 and TRBJ1-4; no definite D call. The CDR3 runs 13 residues. Per germline, CDR1 ENHRY and CDR2 SYGVKD. Trimming removed 1 base at V and 4 bases at J, with 4 bases between.

The table lists this clone with a count of one. The chain employs TRBV2 and TRBJ1-1; D remains unclear. V lost 5 bases, J lost 2 bases, and 18 bases lay in between. Germline V CDR1 and CDR2: SNHLY, FYNNEI. CDR3 length: 16 amino acids. In DNA form, the CDR3 reads TGTGCCAGCAGTCCGACCTTACAGATCCTTAACACTGAAGCTTTCTTT. Protein product: CASSPTLQILNTEAFF.

The chain employs TRBV11-3 and TRBJ1-6, with 9 nucleotides matching TRBD1. The V gene's germline CDR1 is SGHNT and CDR2 YENEEA. V gave up 4 bases and J gave up 7 bases; unmatched junction bases: 5. The CDR3 covers 15 residues. The CDR3 protein is CASSSGTGQNSPLHF. The CDR3 DNA sequence: TGTGCCAGCAGCTCCGGGACAGGGCAAAATTCACCCCTCCACTTT.

This chain connects TRBV6-5 to TRBJ1-2, with 8 nucleotides matching TRBD1. V lost 6 bases and J lost 5; bases outside the gene matches: 8. The CDR3 runs 14 residues. Germline CDR1 is MNHEY and CDR2 is SVGAGI. CDR3 DNA sequence: TGTGCCAGCAGGAAAGACAGGGGAAGGTATGGCTACACCTTC. Amino acid sequence: CASRKDRGRYGYTF.

The chain recombines TRBV6-5 with TRBJ1-1; TRBD1 is a possible D gene (6 bases). Germline V gene lookup returns CDR1 MNHEY and CDR2 SVGAGI. V was cut by 11 bases and J by 1 base, with 14 bases left in between. There are 13 residues in the CDR3. For the CDR3, the DNA is TGTGCCTCCCACAGGGCATGGAACACTGAAGCTTTCTTT. This sequence encodes CASHRAWNTEAFF.

The gene calls are TRBV5-4 and TRBJ2-3; 9 positions agree with TRBD2. Trimming took 5 bases from V and 1 from J; bases not matched to a gene: 5. Looked up from germline, CDR1 is SGHNT and CDR2 is YYREEE (reference sequence). CDR3 length: 15 amino acids. The CDR3 DNA reads as TGTGCCAGCAGTGGGGGACTAGCACGCACAGATACGCAGTATTTT. Translated: CASSGGLARTDTQYF.

V and J are TRBV30 and TRBJ1-6; D might be TRBD1 (5 bases). Trimming pared 0 bases from V and 4 bases from J, leaving 10 bases between. The CDR3 has 15 residues. Germline loops: CDR1 GTSNPN, CDR2 SVGIG (reference sequence). DNA of the CDR3: TGTGCCTGGAGTGTCTCCGGGGGATATAATTCACCCCTCCACTTT. Translated: CAWSVSGGYNSPLHF.

The rearrangement uses TRBV2 and TRBJ2-5, with a weak D call TRBD1 (6 bases). There are 15 residues in the CDR3. With 6 bases removed from V and 4 bases from J, the gap between germline ends came to 18 bases. CDR1 SNHLY and CDR2 FYNNEI come from the germline V gene. The CDR3 here is CASRPNIGGGETQYF. The CDR3 nucleotides are TGTGCCAGCAGACCAAATATTGGGGGCGGAGAGACCCAGTACTTC.

The rearrangement uses TRBV28 and TRBJ1-2, with D possibly being TRBD1 (5 bases). Germline V CDR1 and CDR2: MDHEN, SYDVKM. The CDR3 runs 17 residues. V was trimmed by 2 bases and J by 4 bases, leaving 20 bases between them. The CDR3, as DNA: TGTGCCAGCAGTTTACCTGCCGGGCAGGGAACCTTCTATGGCTACACCTTC. Its protein product is CASSLPAGQGTFYGYTF.

V and J are TRBV11-2 and TRBJ2-1; 8 bases fit TRBD2. The CDR3 length is 16 residues. Trimming at V came to 2 bases and at J to 5 bases, leaving 8 bases not matched to a gene. Germline V gives CDR1 SGHAT, CDR2 FQNNGV. The CDR3 sequence is CASSLLTSGGNNEQFF. In DNA, the CDR3 is TGTGCCAGCAGCTTATTGACCAGCGGGGGAAACAATGAGCAGTTCTTC. Full variable domain (outside the CDR3, taken from reference TRBV11-2 and TRBJ2-1): EAGVAQSPRYKIIEKRQSVAFWCNPISGHATLYWYQQILGQGPKLLIQFQNNGVVDDSQLPKDRFSAERLKGVDSTLKIQPAKLEDSAVYLCASSLLTSGGNNEQFFGPGTRLTVL.